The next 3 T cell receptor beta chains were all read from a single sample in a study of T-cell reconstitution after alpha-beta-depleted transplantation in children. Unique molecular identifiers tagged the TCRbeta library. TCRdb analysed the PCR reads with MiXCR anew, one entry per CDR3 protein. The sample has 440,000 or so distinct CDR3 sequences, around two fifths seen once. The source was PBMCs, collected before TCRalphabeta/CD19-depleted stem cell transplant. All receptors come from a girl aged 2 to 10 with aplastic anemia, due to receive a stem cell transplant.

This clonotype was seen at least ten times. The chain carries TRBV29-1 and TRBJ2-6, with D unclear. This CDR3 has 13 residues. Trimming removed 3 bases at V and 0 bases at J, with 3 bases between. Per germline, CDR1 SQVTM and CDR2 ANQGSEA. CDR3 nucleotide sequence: TGCAGCGTTGACGACTCTGGGGCCAACGTCCTGACTTTC. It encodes CSVDDSGANVLTF.

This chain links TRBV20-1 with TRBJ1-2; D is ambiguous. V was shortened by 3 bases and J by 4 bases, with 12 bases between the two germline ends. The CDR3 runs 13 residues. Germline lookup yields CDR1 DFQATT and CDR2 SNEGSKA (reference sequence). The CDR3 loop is CSASRTGSYGYTF. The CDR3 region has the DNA TGCAGTGCTAGTCGGACGGGGAGCTATGGCTACACCTTC.

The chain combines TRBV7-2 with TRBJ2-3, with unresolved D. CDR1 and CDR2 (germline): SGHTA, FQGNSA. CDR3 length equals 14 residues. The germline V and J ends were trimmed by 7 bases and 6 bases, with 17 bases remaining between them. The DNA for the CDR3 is TGTGCCAGCACCATGTGGCCGTTTCTGGATACGCAGTATTTT. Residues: CASTMWPFLDTQYF. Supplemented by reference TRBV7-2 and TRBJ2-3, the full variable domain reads GAGVSQSPSNKVTEKGKDVELRCDPISGHTALYWYRQSLGQGLEFLIYFQGNSAPDKSGLPSDRFSAERTGGSVSTLTIQRTQQEDSAVYLCASTMWPFLDTQYFGPGTRLTVL.